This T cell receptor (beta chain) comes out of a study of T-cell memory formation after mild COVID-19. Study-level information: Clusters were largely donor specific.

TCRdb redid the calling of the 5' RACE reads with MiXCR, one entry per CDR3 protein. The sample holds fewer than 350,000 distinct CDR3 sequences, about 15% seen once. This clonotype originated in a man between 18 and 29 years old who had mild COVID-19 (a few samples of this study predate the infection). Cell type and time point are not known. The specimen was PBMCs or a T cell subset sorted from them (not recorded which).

The CDR3 bases are TGTGCCAGCGGAAGGCATCTGGCCGTGGGTACCGGGGAGCTGTTTTTT. It codes for CASGRHLAVGTGELFF. This chain uses TRBV7-9 with TRBJ2-2; no clear D gene. This CDR3 is built from 16 residues. Trimming left V 8 bases short and J 5 bases short, with 21 bases between. Germline CDR1 SEHNR, CDR2 FQNEAQ (reference sequence).